This T cell receptor beta chain came from a study of blood T cell repertoires in COVID-19. Whole-study context: Researchers got acute and convalescent COVID-19 samples from the United States, Italy and Spain. Sources were T cells, B-cell-depleted T cells, or PBMCs; the material itself was cDNA or gDNA.

The count of this clone is one. The CDR3 extends over 12 amino acids. Germline CDR1 LNHDA, CDR2 SQIVND (reference sequence). The V end was cut by 5 bases, the J end by 7 bases, with 9 bases between. The authors' processing: Amplification of reference gene primers was used by the study to estimate nucleated cell counts. Assay: immunoSEQ multiplex PCR; the TCRdb copy retains only in-frame clones and omits some. The DNA gave D and trimming, while V, J and clone size come from that table. The sample lists 200,000 to 250,000 clones; 85% to 90% were seen once. Sequenced sample: peripheral blood. This receptor was taken from a woman between 55 and 75 years old with acute or convalescent COVID-19. V usage is TRBV19 and J usage is TRBJ2-1; D not certain. Here the CDR3 reads CASSLWQNEQFF. CDR3 DNA sequence: TGTGCCAGTAGTCTGTGGCAGAATGAGCAGTTCTTC.